This TCR beta chain was sequenced in a study of blood T cell repertoires in COVID-19. For the study at large: There were acute and convalescent COVID-19 samples, and they came from the United States, Italy and Spain. Nucleic acid was either cDNA or gDNA, and it came from T cells, B-cell-depleted T cells, or PBMCs.

CDR1 and CDR2 (germline): LGHNT, FRNRAP. V lost 2 bases to trimming and J lost 5 bases; unmatched junction nucleotides: 2. The CDR3 runs 13 residues. As handled by the study authors: Amplification of reference gene primers was used by the study to estimate nucleated cell counts. Method: immunoSEQ multiplex PCR; TCRdb's copy keeps in-frame clones and lacks some. D and trimming come from the DNA, and the V and J calls and clone size come from that table. The repertoire holds approximately 110,000 clones, approximately 78% seen once, with approximately 15% in the top ten. The specimen sequenced was peripheral blood. The V gene is TRBV12-5, the J gene TRBJ2-7, with 8 positions matching TRBD1. This TCR came from a woman at least 80 years old with acute or convalescent COVID-19. CDR3 sequence reads: CASGLRQGNEQYF. The DNA for the CDR3 is TGTGCTAGTGGTTTGCGACAGGGGAACGAGCAGTACTTC.